This TCR beta chain was recovered during a study of shared clonotypes between healthy human individuals. In regard to this clone: Its antigen is not identified.

Cells designated naive CD8 were CD45RO-negative and were positively selected for CCR7, with terminally differentiated effector memory CD45RA+ cells excluded. Some 30,000 T cell genomes, or roughly 200 ng DNA, went into the sorted-subset replicate PCRs. Generated by immunoSEQ multiplex PCR, the TCRdb table keeps only in-frame clones and is missing some. The data hold just over 2,000,000 clones, with about 95% observed a single time. Study-wide findings and caveats: Larger richness was generally estimated for naive than memory subsets.

Trimming took 4 bases from V and 4 from J; bases not matched to a gene: 10. Germline V gene lookup returns CDR1 SGHRS and CDR2 YFSETQ. The CDR3 is 16 amino acids. This clonotype originated in a man between 18 and 29 years old in good health. This sequence joins TRBV5-1 and TRBJ2-1; TRBD2 aligns across 8 bases. The sample consisted of naive CD8+ T cells sorted from blood. CDR3 sequence: CASSPNGRVGYNEQFF. In nucleotides, the CDR3 is TGCGCCAGCAGCCCAAACGGGAGGGTGGGTTACAATGAGCAGTTCTTC. Full variable domain (outside the CDR3, taken from reference TRBV5-1 and TRBJ2-1): KAGVTQTPRYLIKTRGQQVTLSCSPISGHRSVSWYQQTPGQGLQFLFEYFSETQRNKGNFPGRFSGRQFSNSRSEMNVSTLELGDSALYLCASSPNGRVGYNEQFFGPGTRLTVL.